The 31 T cell receptor beta chains listed next were all sequenced from one sample in a study of OX40 agonist ivuxolimab in advanced cancers. Assay used: immunoSEQ multiplex PCR; TCRdb lists only in-frame clones, some missing. This table holds 53,000 or so clones, 93% found once. This specimen consisted of CD4+ or CD8+ T cells sorted from blood, obtained in a trial of the OX40 agonist ivuxolimab. The receptors derive from an adult with an advanced solid tumor such as melanoma, head and neck, liver or kidney cancer.

This rearrangement joins TRBV9 to TRBJ2-2; 12 bases are a match to TRBD2. Unmatched junction bases numbered 8, after V lost 4 bases and J lost 4 bases. The CDR3 is made up of 17 amino acids. Germline V gene sequence: CDR1 SGDLS, CDR2 YYNGEE. The DNA for the CDR3 is TGTGCCAGCAGCTCCGAAGGACTAGCGGGATCCACCGGGGAGCTGTTTTTT. It is translated as CASSSEGLAGSTGELFF.

The rearrangement joins TRBV6-1 to TRBJ1-1; D perhaps matches TRBD1 (5 bases). Germline loops: CDR1 MNHNS, CDR2 SASEGT. The CDR3 has 12 residues. V was cut by 6 bases and J by 3 bases, with 8 bases left in between. The CDR3 DNA reads as TGTGCCAGCAGGACAGAGCACACTGAAGCTTTCTTT. Its protein is CASRTEHTEAFF.

This chain joins TRBV5-4 and TRBJ2-7; D possibly uses TRBD1 or TRBD2 (7 bases each). This CDR3 region has 19 residues. Germline-derived CDR1 and CDR2 are SGHNT and YYREEE (reference sequence). Trimming left V 0 bases short and J 4 bases short, with 26 bases between. The CDR3 nucleotides are TGTGCCAGCAGCTTGGCCCTGACAGGGCACCGAGGACTAGTGTACGAGCAGTACTTC. It yields the protein CASSLALTGHRGLVYEQYF.

The rearrangement uses TRBV29-1 and TRBJ2-1; D is possibly TRBD1 (6 bases). The CDR3 contains 14 residues. Germline values: CDR1 SQVTM, CDR2 ANQGSEA. Trimming removed 6 bases at V and 0 bases at J, with 12 bases between. Here the CDR3 reads CSVGTPLSYNEQFF. DNA of the CDR3: TGCAGCGTGGGGACACCACTCTCCTACAATGAGCAGTTCTTC.

The V and J genes are TRBV6-9 and TRBJ1-5; 7 bases align to TRBD1. Looked up from germline, CDR1 is MNHGY and CDR2 is SVAAGI. The CDR3 is 14 residues long. J lost 7 bases, V lost 7 bases, and 10 bases had no gene match. The CDR3, as DNA: TGTGCCAGCAACCCGACAGGGTCGGTACAGCCCCAGCATTTT. This encodes CASNPTGSVQPQHF.

V usage is TRBV30 and J usage is TRBJ2-7; D is undetermined. The germline V gene has CDR1 GTSNPN and CDR2 SVGIG (reference sequence). Trimming took off 4 bases at V and 5 bases at J, with 24 bases between the two ends. The CDR3 runs to 16 residues. The CDR3 nucleotides are TGTGCCTGGACCCCACCCGGACGGAGCCCCCTAGACGAGCAGTACTTC. Its protein product is CAWTPPGRSPLDEQYF. The full variable domain, rest sourced from reference TRBV30 and TRBJ2-7, is SQTIHQWPATLVQPVGSPLSLECTVEGTSNPNLYWYRQAAGRGLQLLFYSVGIGQISSEVPQNLSASRPQDRQFILSSKKLLLSDSGFYLCAWTPPGRSPLDEQYFGPGTRLTVT.

The genes are TRBV7-9 and TRBJ2-4; TRBD1 might be the D (6 bases). Germline CDR1 is SEHNR and CDR2 is FQNEAQ (reference sequence). V lost 5 bases, J lost 5 bases, and 19 bases lay in between. The CDR3 is made up of 16 amino acids. The CDR3 DNA is TGTGCCAGCAGCCCCGAAGGGTGGAAGGGGGAAAACATTCAGTACTTC. It encodes CASSPEGWKGENIQYF.

The rearrangement links TRBV5-6 to TRBJ2-5, with 7 bases that match TRBD1. This CDR3 contains 15 residues. Germline V CDR1 and CDR2: SGHDT, YYEEEE. The junction had 13 bases not matched to a gene; V was cut back by 6 bases and J by 5 bases. For the CDR3, the DNA is TGTGCCAGCACCCTCGTTGAGGGGGCCGGGGAGACCCAGTACTTC. It codes for CASTLVEGAGETQYF.

CDR3 bases: TGTGCCAGCAGCGTTCCAGGGTTGGATGGCTACACCTTC. It is translated as CASSVPGLDGYTF. The chain has TRBV9 and TRBJ1-2; tentatively, D is TRBD1 (5 bases). The V gene's germline CDR1 is SGDLS and CDR2 YYNGEE. CDR3 length: 13 residues. Trimming took 2 bases from V and 6 from J, leaving 11 bases between them.

The rearrangement links TRBV5-6 to TRBJ1-2, with D unclear. This CDR3 comprises 11 residues. Germline CDR1 and CDR2: SGHDT and YYEEEE. The V and J ends lost 4 bases and 7 bases respectively, with 8 bases between them. The CDR3 DNA sequence: TGTGCCAGCAGCGCGATGGTTGGCTACACCTTC. Amino acid sequence: CASSAMVGYTF. The whole variable domain, filled in from reference TRBV5-6 and TRBJ1-2, reads DAGVTQSPTHLIKTRGQQVTLRCSPKSGHDTVSWYQQALGQGPQFIFQYYEEEERQRGNFPDRFSGHQFPNYSSELNVNALLLGDSALYLCASSAMVGYTFGSGTRLTVV.

The chain's CDR3 is CASSGGETGELFF. Written as DNA, the CDR3 is TGTGCCAGCAGCGGCGGGGAGACCGGGGAGCTGTTTTTT. The rearrangement joins TRBV28 to TRBJ2-2; D possibly corresponds to TRBD2 (6 bases). Looked up from germline, CDR1 is MDHEN and CDR2 is SYDVKM. The ends were cut back, 6 bases at V and 5 bases at J, with 10 bases in the middle. There are 13 residues in the CDR3.

The genes are TRBV5-1 and TRBJ2-7; 10 bases are a match to TRBD2. The CDR3 totals 14 residues. The ends lost 1 base at V and 4 bases at J; junction bases unmatched: 2. Germline V gene lookup returns CDR1 SGHRS and CDR2 YFSETQ. CDR3 bases: TGCGCCAGCAGCTTGACTAGCGGGACTTACGAGCAGTACTTC. Residues: CASSLTSGTYEQYF.

The gene calls are TRBV7-2 and TRBJ2-1; no definite D call. Germline V CDR1 and CDR2: SGHTA, FQGNSA. V lost 5 bases and J lost 7, with 12 bases in between. This CDR3 has 13 amino acids. As DNA, the CDR3 is TGTGCCAGCAGCAACGGGCTGTGGAATGAGCAGTTCTTC. Amino acids: CASSNGLWNEQFF. The variable domain in full, completed from reference TRBV7-2 and TRBJ2-1, reads GAGVSQSPSNKVTEKGKDVELRCDPISGHTALYWYRQSLGQGLEFLIYFQGNSAPDKSGLPSDRFSAERTGGSVSTLTIQRTQQEDSAVYLCASSNGLWNEQFFGPGTRLTVL.

V is TRBV4-3 and J is TRBJ2-1; possible D gene TRBD2, 6 bases. Germline lookup yields CDR1 LGHNA and CDR2 YSLEER. This CDR3 comprises 15 residues. V dropped 0 bases and J dropped 9 bases, with 15 bases sitting between them. Here the CDR3 reads CASSQDFGDGGEQFF. The CDR3 region has the DNA TGCGCCAGCAGCCAAGATTTCGGTGACGGGGGTGAGCAGTTCTTC.

J is TRBJ2-5 and V is TRBV10-3; D is uncertain. V lost 11 bases and J lost 4, with 17 bases in between. This CDR3 is 13 amino acids long. CDR1 and CDR2 (germline): ENHRY, SYGVKD. This chain's CDR3 is CASSLALTETQYF. The DNA of the CDR3 is TGTGCCTCGAGCCTGGCGCTCACAGAGACCCAGTACTTC.

The V and J genes are TRBV28 and TRBJ2-3; D gene ambiguous. The germline V gene encodes CDR1 MDHEN and CDR2 SYDVKM. The V end lost 7 bases, the J end lost 10 bases, and 15 bases lay between the germline ends. The CDR3 consists of 12 residues. CDR3 in amino acids: CASIDPAGAQYF. In DNA form, the CDR3 reads TGTGCCAGCATTGACCCGGCCGGAGCGCAGTATTTT. Full variable domain (missing parts from reference TRBV28 and TRBJ2-3): DVKVTQSSRYLVKRTGEKVFLECVQDMDHENMFWYRQDPGLGLRLIYFSYDVKMKEKGDIPEGYSVSREKKERFSLILESASTNQTSMYLCASIDPAGAQYFGPGTRLTVL.

The J gene is TRBJ2-1, the V gene TRBV4-3; D unresolved. The CDR3 sequence is 15 residues long. The germline V gene encodes CDR1 LGHNA and CDR2 YSLEER. Trimming left V 6 bases short and J 5 bases short, with 17 bases between. For the CDR3, the DNA is TGCGCCAGCAGTCTACAGACAAGTTGGAACAATGAGCAGTTCTTC. This sequence encodes CASSLQTSWNNEQFF.

The V call is TRBV10-3, the J call TRBJ2-2; weak D call: TRBD1 (6 bases). The germline V and J ends were trimmed by 8 bases and 2 bases, with 12 bases remaining between them. Germline V gene data show CDR1 as ENHRY and CDR2 as SYGVKD. The CDR3 has 14 residues. The DNA of the CDR3 is TGTGCCATCCCATACAGGGACAACACCGGGGAGCTGTTTTTT. Protein: CAIPYRDNTGELFF.

The J gene is TRBJ2-2, the V gene TRBV9; TRBD1 or TRBD2 may be the D gene (5 bases each). The CDR3 is 13 residues long. V was shortened by 7 bases and J by 6 bases, with 13 bases between the two germline ends. Germline-derived CDR1 and CDR2 are SGDLS and YYNGEE. The CDR3 reads CASEGPRSGELFF. Here the CDR3 DNA reads TGTGCCAGCGAGGGACCCCGCTCCGGGGAGCTGTTTTTT. Together with reference TRBV9 and TRBJ2-2, the CDR3 gives the full variable domain: DSGVTQTPKHLITATGQRVTLRCSPRSGDLSVYWYQQSLDQGLQFLIQYYNGEERAKGNILERFSAQQFPDLHSELNLSSLELGDSALYFCASEGPRSGELFFGEGSRLTVL.

The chain links TRBV28 to TRBJ2-5; D call uncertain. Trimming removed 8 bases from V and 2 bases from J, with 15 bases in between. The CDR3 covers 14 residues. Germline CDR1 reads MDHEN; CDR2 reads SYDVKM. The CDR3 protein is CASLHREAQETQYF. The CDR3 bases are TGTGCCAGCCTCCACCGAGAGGCGCAAGAGACCCAGTACTTC.

J is TRBJ1-1 and V is TRBV2; D gene uncertain. Between the trimmed V and J ends, which lost 7 bases and 5 bases, there was a span of 8 bases. Germline lookup yields CDR1 SNHLY and CDR2 FYNNEI. This CDR3 has 11 amino acids. The CDR3 coding sequence is TGTGCCAGCATTTGGTGGACTGAAGCTTTCTTT. Its protein product is CASIWWTEAFF.

The rearrangement joins TRBV28 to TRBJ2-3; 7 nucleotides line up with TRBD1. V was clipped by 10 bases and J by 2 bases; unmatched bases: 6. The germline CDR1 and CDR2 sequences are MDHEN and SYDVKM. CDR3 size: 13 residues. The CDR3 DNA follows: TGTGCCACAGGGACAGAATACACAGATACGCAGTATTTT. Protein product: CATGTEYTDTQYF.

The chain has TRBV27 and TRBJ2-7, with TRBD2 identical over 11 bases. This CDR3 contains 15 residues. Losses at the gene ends were 3 bases for V and 4 bases for J; bases not matched to a gene: 5. The germline CDR1 and CDR2 sequences are MNHEY and SMNVEV (reference sequence). The CDR3 DNA follows: TGTGCCAGCAGTTTTGTAGCGGGAGGGCCATACGAGCAGTACTTC. Its translation is CASSFVAGGPYEQYF.

This rearrangement joins TRBV13 to TRBJ2-7; unclear D gene. In germline, CDR1 is PRHDT, CDR2 FYEKMQ (reference sequence). The CDR3 is 14 amino acids. The V gene lost 0 bases and the J gene lost 0 bases, with 6 bases spanning the gap. Here the CDR3 reads CASSLGRSSYEQYF. CDR3 sequence (DNA): TGTGCCAGCAGCTTAGGTCGGAGCTCCTACGAGCAGTACTTC.

This chain uses TRBV9 with TRBJ2-6; 7 bases are a match to TRBD1. Unmatched junction bases numbered 3, after V lost 4 bases and J lost 8 bases. Per the germline V gene, CDR1 is SGDLS and CDR2 is YYNGEE. This CDR3 is 13 amino acids long. The CDR3 is CASSLGQSNVLTF. CDR3 in DNA: TGTGCCAGCAGCCTGGGACAGTCCAACGTCCTGACTTTC.

The CDR3 reads CASSVGFGYEQYF. The DNA of the CDR3 is TGTGCCAGCAGTGTCGGATTCGGGTACGAGCAGTACTTC. V usage is TRBV27 and J usage is TRBJ2-7; no clear D gene. In germline, CDR1 is MNHEY, CDR2 SMNVEV (reference sequence). V lost 5 bases and J lost 4, with 12 bases in between. CDR3 length: 13 amino acids.

The gene calls are TRBV6-5 and TRBJ2-5; D is undetermined. Germline CDR1 reads MNHEY; CDR2 reads SVGAGI. Trimming removed 6 bases from V and 0 bases from J, with 14 bases in between. The CDR3 is made up of 15 amino acids. The CDR3 protein is CASRPDESYQETQYF. CDR3 in DNA: TGTGCCAGCAGACCCGACGAGAGTTACCAAGAGACCCAGTACTTC.

The rearrangement links TRBV19 to TRBJ2-7; 7 bases fit TRBD1. The CDR3 is made up of 16 amino acids. J gave up 5 bases and V 5 bases, and 15 bases lay outside the gene matches. Germline V gene sequence: CDR1 LNHDA, CDR2 SQIVND (reference sequence). DNA of the CDR3: TGTGCCAGTAGTTCTCAAACGACAGGGATAATCGACGAGCAGTACTTC. Translation: CASSSQTTGIIDEQYF.

The V gene is TRBV5-6, the J gene TRBJ1-2, with D tentatively TRBD1 (5 bases). The CDR3 contains 14 residues. Germline V gives CDR1 SGHDT, CDR2 YYEEEE. Trimming left V 2 bases short and J 4 bases short, with 12 bases between. The CDR3: CASSFQTVSYGYTF. CDR3 coding DNA: TGTGCCAGCAGCTTCCAGACAGTTAGCTATGGCTACACCTTC.

This clone appeared a single time. The CDR3, as DNA: TGTGCCAGCAGTTTATCGACTAGCGGGGCAAATGAGCAGTTCTTC. It codes for CASSLSTSGANEQFF. The J gene is TRBJ2-1, the V gene TRBV27; 11 nucleotides align to TRBD2. V trimming: 0 bases; J trimming: 7 bases; junction bases outside the gene matches: 2. The CDR3 is made up of 15 amino acids. Germline V gene lookup returns CDR1 MNHEY and CDR2 SMNVEV (reference sequence).

The V call is TRBV27, the J call TRBJ2-7; D unclear. The V gene lost 6 bases and the J gene lost 6 bases, with 15 bases spanning the gap. CDR1 is MNHEY, CDR2 SMNVEV, per germline (reference sequence). The CDR3 runs to 13 residues. CDR3 protein: CASSPGYPGEQYF. The CDR3 bases are TGTGCCAGCAGCCCAGGCTATCCTGGCGAGCAGTACTTC.